This paragraph covers one T cell receptor (beta chain) sequence. Antigen unknown. Other DNA sequences within the sample encode an identical CDR3. V dropped 3 bases and J dropped 2; count of bases not matched to a gene: 12. CDR3 length equals 18 residues. Germline CDR1 reads SGHVS; CDR2 reads FQNEAQ. These data originate in a study of shared clonotypes between healthy human individuals. Study-level background: For every donor, three CD4 naive, three CD4 memory, two CD8 naive and one CD8 memory plates were used.

General study points: Non-shared clonotypes had lower generation probabilities than clonotypes shared by all four sorted-subset donors.

Each cell subset's genomic DNA was divided evenly among several immunoSEQ plates. Using immunoSEQ multiplex PCR, the repertoire was profiled, and TCRdb retains in-frame clones only, with some absent. The sample holds about 2 million clones, 85% to 95% seen once. In the naive CD8 group, cells lacked CD45RO and were positively selected for CCR7, so terminally differentiated effector memory CD45RA+ cells were left out. The sequence derives from a man between 18 and 29 years old in good health. Sequencing was performed on naive CD8+ T cells sorted from blood. This rearrangement joins TRBV7-8 to TRBJ2-1, with 8 bases aligning to TRBD2. The DNA of the CDR3 is TGTGCCAGCAGCTTGGGGCTAGCGGGTGGCCTTACCTACAATGAGCAGTTCTTC. The encoded protein is CASSLGLAGGLTYNEQFF.